Below are 4 T cell receptor beta chains sequenced from a single sample in a study of T cell changes during pregnancy in multiple sclerosis. Using immunoSEQ multiplex PCR, the repertoire was profiled, and TCRdb retains in-frame clones only, with some absent. The repertoire holds around 56,000 clones, with approximately 94% as singletons. The specimen comprised CD8+ T cells from peripheral blood mononuclear cells, sampled after pregnancy. The receptors were gathered from a female donor with multiple sclerosis, enrolled in a pregnancy study.

The chain employs TRBV27 and TRBJ2-1, with 7 bases lining up with TRBD1. The germline gives CDR1 MNHEY, CDR2 SMNVEV (reference sequence). V trimming: 6 bases; J trimming: 2 bases; junction bases outside the gene matches: 4. The CDR3 loop spans 14 amino acids. The CDR3 spells CASRSGGTYNEQFF. In DNA form, the CDR3 reads TGTGCCAGCAGATCAGGGGGAACCTACAATGAGCAGTTCTTC.

The chain carries TRBV19 and TRBJ1-5, with TRBD1 as a possible D gene (5 bases). V was cut by 5 bases and J by 4 bases, with 15 bases left in between. From germline, CDR1 is LNHDA and CDR2 SQIVND (reference sequence). The CDR3 runs to 15 residues. The CDR3, as DNA: TGTGCCAGTAGTTGGGGGGACGGATTTAATCAGCCCCAGCATTTT. Its protein product is CASSWGDGFNQPQHF.

The CDR3 spells CASSEGTGDFQPQHF. Written as DNA, the CDR3 is TGTGCCAGCAGTGAGGGGACAGGGGACTTTCAGCCCCAGCATTTT. The chain uses TRBV6-1 and TRBJ1-5; 10 positions agree with TRBD1. Germline-derived CDR1 and CDR2 are MNHNS and SASEGT. V lost 3 bases and J lost 6; bases outside the gene matches: 5. There are 15 residues in the CDR3.

A single count supports this clone. This chain connects TRBV19 to TRBJ2-1; 9 positions agree with TRBD2. V lost 5 bases, J lost 7 bases, and 9 bases stayed unmatched. The CDR3 contains 15 residues. The germline V gene has CDR1 LNHDA and CDR2 SQIVND (reference sequence). The CDR3 loop reads CASSALAGDSNEQFF. The DNA of the CDR3 is TGTGCCAGTAGTGCCTTAGCGGGAGATTCGAATGAGCAGTTCTTC.